What follows are 6 T cell receptor beta chains derived from one specimen sequenced in a study of response to subunit inactivated influenza vaccine (dated by TCRdb to 2016 to 2019). The library came from RT-PCR. Sequencing relied on an Illumina HiSeq 2500. TCRdb reprocessing: public reads trimmed at Q25 with fastp, clones called with MiXCR, in-frame beta chains kept. Here each entry gathers all rows of one CDR3 protein and keeps the most common genes and DNA. This sample gives 500,000 or so distinct CDR3 sequences in total; approximately 15% of them show up just once. The ten top clones hold approximately 3% of the sample. The source material was CD4+ T cells sorted from PBMCs, sampled less than 30 months after vaccination. Every receptor here comes from a man aged 45-69 years who received an inactivated influenza vaccine. Donor details come from another sample of the same person, matched by shared clones.

The chain links TRBV20-1 to TRBJ2-1, with unresolved D. The germline V gene has CDR1 DFQATT and CDR2 SNEGSKA (reference sequence). Trimming took off 1 base at V and 1 base at J, with 2 bases between the two ends. The CDR3 extends over 12 amino acids. The CDR3 DNA reads TGCAGTGCTAGAGGATCCTACAATGAGCAGTTCTTC. Amino acids: CSARGSYNEQFF.

This chain uses TRBV20-1 with TRBJ2-4; 10 nucleotides line up with TRBD2. CDR1 DFQATT and CDR2 SNEGSKA come from the germline V gene (reference sequence). CDR3 length equals 15 residues. This CDR3 reads CGGSSGGLAKNIQYF. CDR3 DNA sequence: TGCGGCGGAAGTAGCGGGGGGTTAGCCAAAAACATTCAGTACTTC.

A few counts support this clonotype. V and J are TRBV5-1 and TRBJ2-3, with D possibly called TRBD1 or TRBD2 (5 bases each). With 4 bases removed from V and 0 bases from J, the gap between germline ends came to 15 bases. This CDR3 comprises 16 residues. CDR1 and CDR2 from the germline V gene are SGHRS and YFSETQ. The CDR3 DNA reads as TGCGCCAGCAGCCGGTTCGAGGGGAGAAGCACAGATACGCAGTATTTT. Protein sequence: CASSRFEGRSTDTQYF.

This chain joins TRBV20-1 and TRBJ2-1; 9 bases match TRBD2. CDR1 and CDR2 (germline): DFQATT, SNEGSKA (reference sequence). V shed 1 base and J 4 bases; nucleotides not matched to a gene: 5. The CDR3 is 15 residues long. CDR3 nucleotide sequence: TGCAGTGCTAGAGGGGGGACTAGCCTGTACAATGAGCAGTTCTTC. Translation gives CSARGGTSLYNEQFF.

This chain connects TRBV5-1 to TRBJ1-1; D gene uncertain. The CDR3 contains 15 residues. The germline V gene encodes CDR1 SGHRS and CDR2 YFSETQ. V was cut by 5 bases and J by 0 bases, with 14 bases left in between. The DNA for the CDR3 is TGCGCCAGCAGACAAAACGACGGATTGAACACTGAAGCTTTCTTT. The encoded protein is CASRQNDGLNTEAFF.

The V gene is TRBV20-1, the J gene TRBJ2-1; 9 bases are shared with TRBD1. Looked up from germline, CDR1 is DFQATT and CDR2 is SNEGSKA (reference sequence). The V and J ends lost 4 bases and 10 bases, in that order; junction bases with no gene match: 14. The length of the CDR3 is 15 residues. The CDR3 reads CSAKTGGARFVEQFF. CDR3 sequence (DNA): TGCAGTGCTAAGACAGGGGGGGCAAGGTTTGTGGAGCAGTTCTTC.